This TCR beta chain came from a study of cytomegalovirus exposure and HLA in healthy donors (dated by TCRdb to 2016 to 2017). Concerning the study at large: An earlier analysis of 550 to 700 of the donors reported 250 to 350 Gb of sequence data and 117 million unique TCR beta sequences from about 179 million T cells. Roughly 300 gigabases of sequencing data and around 80 million unique TCR sequences made up an early release that covered several hundred HLA-typed donors. Of the 300 to 500 genotyped donors, less than 85% were placed in the genetic ancestry cluster associated with self-reported Caucasian donors. The study aimed to test whether cataloging public T cell receptors could reveal signatures of past pathogen exposure. The study used immunosequencing to profile the T cell repertoires of 670 or so subjects and linked those repertoires to cytomegalovirus serostatus. In addition to the first cohort of 666 subjects, a separate validation cohort of around 110 different subjects was used. High-throughput TCR immunosequencing, statistical association of individual TCRs with disease status, and machine learning were combined to predict cytomegalovirus infection status. To study patterns of TCR occurrence, a later analysis re-analyzed previously published TCR beta repertoires from under 750 donors and added high-resolution HLA genotyping. In the later analysis, no new phenotypic data were used to find candidate immune exposures; instead, reliance was placed on TCR beta sequences and their occurrence across donors. An earlier analysis of 450 to 750 of the donors used high-throughput TCR beta sequencing to judge whether each TCR beta V gene segment behaved as functional or pseudogenic. Donor age, sex, ethnicity and CMV serostatus were collected together with the repertoire data. A later genetic analysis took genome-wide SNP genotypes for about 55% of the roughly 670 donors and used that subset as a discovery cohort. Every discovery cohort repertoire had been produced on one sequencing platform. HLA typing included class I and class II loci at four-digit resolution. The number of donors typed differed by locus, with 629-630 for A, B, C, DRB1 and DQB1, roughly 550 for DQA1, under 610 for DPA1, and about 450 for DPB1. Roughly 5 DR-DQ haplotypes were handled as single units for association and clustering, since linkage in the cohort was strong. Across some 400 genotyped donors of the cohort, an average of 235,054 unique TCR beta nucleotide sequences per donor were sequenced, and roughly 18% of those sequences were non-productive.

In total, approximately 690 healthy bone marrow donors made up the cohort. Cohort members were all nominally healthy when sampled, although unrecorded immune exposures were likely present. The donor tested CMV seronegative, placing the donor among the roughly 340 seronegative members of the cohort. Each donor provided a peripheral blood sample, and peripheral blood mononuclear cells were used for TCR beta sequencing. Genomic DNA extraction from the blood cell samples was performed with the Qiagen DNeasy Blood Extraction Kit. The method was the immunoSEQ multiplex PCR assay. For the multiplex PCR, a mixture combining 60 forward primers for TCR Vbeta segments and 13 reverse primers for TCR Jbeta segments was used. Amplification of the CDR3 region of rearranged TCR beta genes was performed with a multiplex PCR assay on genomic DNA. The amplified TCR beta libraries were sequenced on the Illumina HiSeq System as 87-base-pair reads. As for how the authors treated the data: In a later analysis, tens of millions of unique TCR beta chains were counted across the approximately 640 repertoires, and approximately 9.9 million of these chains were shared by at least two donors. Raw reads were error-corrected and collapsed into unique sequences by a nearest-neighbor algorithm in which closely related sequences were merged to remove PCR and sequencing errors. Alignment of CDR3 sequences to IMGT reference sequences was used to assign V, D and J gene segments. For a sequence to be retained, at least a six-nucleotide match to both a V gene segment and a J gene segment was required. Rearrangements were classified as productive when the CDR3 lacked stop codons and remained in frame with V and J, and all other rearrangements were classified as non-productive. Following IMGT convention, CDR3 was defined as the stretch from the second conserved V-encoded cysteine to the conserved J-encoded phenylalanine. The earlier analysis of 500 to 650 of the donors excluded any sequence lacking an unambiguous match to a single V gene segment. In an earlier analysis of a few hundred of the donors, V segments were called functional above 56.7% productive rearrangements and were called segregating when the between-donor standard deviation exceeded 5%. To diagnose cytomegalovirus status from the catalog of TCR beta chain sequences, a statistical classification framework was built. A later analysis assigned V and J genes by comparing TCR nucleotide sequences with IMGT/GENE-DB human TR gene sequences. In a later analysis, CDR3 sequences and most-parsimonious VDJ recombination scenarios were assigned using the TCRdist pipeline. In a later analysis, every TCR beta chain was defined by the combination of its CDR3 amino acid sequence and its V-gene family, and reads without a unique V-gene family were dropped. A later analysis removed nearly 600 highly shared, low-generation-probability nucleotide sequences to deal with suspected cross-contamination and a sequencing artifact. For each public chain, a later analysis derived a clonal expansion index from normalized ranks of inferred template counts within each repertoire. In a later analysis, generation probabilities were computed using a VDJ recombination model fitted to out-of-frame rearrangements, and the results were checked against IGoR. A later analysis scored TCR-TCR, TCR-HLA and TCR-CMV co-occurrence with hypergeometric tests, applying a repertoire-size bias correction to TCR pairs. To estimate false discovery rates, a later analysis permuted the HLA or CMV assignments 20 times. In a later analysis, co-occurring TCRs were grouped using DBSCAN, and TCRdist sequence similarity was added for clustering within HLA-allele-positive subsets. Co-occurrence clustering excluded repertoires with fewer than 30,000 or more than 120,000 public chains, plus five with anomalous nucleotide sharing. TCRdb re-hosts the immuneACCESS table, in-frame sequences only. Its copies lack some clones; in the studies checked, an unresolved V gene accounts for under half of them, and the cause for the rest is not known. The V and J calls and clone size are taken from that table; D and trimming were inferred from the DNA. The sample data list about 130,000 clones, and around 85% of these were observed just once. Over 1.5% of the sample rests with the top ten.

Trimming accounts for 2 bases at V and 2 bases at J, while the number of junction bases matched to no gene is 6. CDR1 WSHSY and CDR2 SAAADI are derived from the germline V gene. The CDR3 holds 17 amino acids from the cysteine to the phenylalanine. Kept here is only the CDR3 DNA, which spans 51 bases and is read in frame from base 1. General study outcomes and caveats: Compared with the 666-donor mean, donors in an Asian-associated ancestry cluster had fewer N-insertions in productive TCRs, according to a later genetic analysis. The sequencing pipeline was judged likely to have produced a cluster of highly shared sequence variants as a technical artifact. The study gave a list of 150 to 200 TCR beta chains associated with cytomegalovirus. In this cohort, only TCR beta chains were sequenced, and detectable features were limited by the absence of alpha or paired-chain data. Because counts were too low, about 17 rarely observed V segments, including chromosome 9 orphons, were excluded from the earlier analysis of some 540 of the donors. The classifier was reported to diagnose cytomegalovirus status with high specificity and sensitivity in both the original and validation cohorts. In an earlier analysis of about 600 of the donors, most TCR beta V segments appeared in productive rearrangements about 87% or about 30% of the time, broadly matching IMGT annotations. Most CMV-associated TCR beta chains appeared to be HLA-restricted in a later analysis, and the HLA associations seemed to be driven largely by CMV exposure. Roughly uniform sequencing depth across donors was assumed in presence/absence analyses, although this assumption may not hold. A later analysis found that HLA-associated TCR beta chains were more clonally expanded and had lower generation probabilities than equally common non-associated chains. In a later analysis, TCR association rates were found to vary across HLA loci, with the most associated TCRs seen for DRB1 alleles and the fewest for HLA-C alleles. The authors suggested that the approach could potentially be generalized to other disease states and immunological phenotypes. V-gene and J-gene trimming of TCR beta chains was associated with a missense DCLRE1C variant in a later genetic analysis, and the association was replicated in an independent cohort. A few of the identified cytomegalovirus-associated TCR beta chains were confirmed in vitro to be specific for cytomegalovirus antigens. Immune exposure information for the cohort was limited to CMV serostatus. Because some donors lacked HLA typing at each locus, the association tests relied only on the typed subset. A later analysis reported that several top co-occurrence clusters appeared linked to parvovirus B19, influenza, CMV and Epstein-Barr virus. Some IMGT-functional V segments, including TRBV6-2 and TRBV6-3, could not be told apart with the 87-base-pair reads, so those segments were excluded. A further reported finding was that TCR beta sequences accurately predicted the HLA-A and HLA-B alleles for most subjects in the first cohort. Most TCR sequences were observed very rarely across donors, whereas some public TCRs were present in many individuals. A later analysis associated 15,000 or so TCR beta sequences with specific HLA alleles at a false discovery rate of 0.05. When HLA alleles, especially DR and DQ, strongly co-occurred, attributing TCR associations to individual alleles was difficult. Linkage disequilibrium might explain the correlated functional status among segregating V segments, but an unknown experimental factor could not be ruled out.

In regard to this clone: This receptor's antigen is unknown. One base away there is no much larger clone; base qualities are not given.

Sequencing used PBMCs. The chain is assembled from TRBV10-2 and TRBJ2-4, with 10 junctional bases fitting TRBD2. The source is a boy between 10 and 17 years old in good health and CMV-seronegative. The bases are TGCGCCAGCAGTGAGGTCGCTAGCGGGAGCCCCAAAAACATTCAGTACTTC. Its translation reads: CASSEVASGSPKNIQYF.